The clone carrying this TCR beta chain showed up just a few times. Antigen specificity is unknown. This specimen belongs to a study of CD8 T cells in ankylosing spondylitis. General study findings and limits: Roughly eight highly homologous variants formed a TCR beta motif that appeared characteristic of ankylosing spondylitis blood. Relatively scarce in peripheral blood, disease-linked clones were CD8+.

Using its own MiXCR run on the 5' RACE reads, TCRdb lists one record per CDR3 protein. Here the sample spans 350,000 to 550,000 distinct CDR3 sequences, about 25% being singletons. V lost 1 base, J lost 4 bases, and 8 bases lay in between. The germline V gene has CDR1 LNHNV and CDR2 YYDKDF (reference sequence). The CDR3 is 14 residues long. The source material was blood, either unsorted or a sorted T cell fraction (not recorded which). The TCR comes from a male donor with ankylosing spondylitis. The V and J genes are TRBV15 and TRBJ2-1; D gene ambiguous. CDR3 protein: CATSRGAEYNEQFF. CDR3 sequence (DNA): TGTGCCACCAGCAGAGGGGCTGAATACAATGAGCAGTTCTTC.